This T cell receptor beta chain was found in a study of CD8 T cells in Susac syndrome. Study context: The Susac syndrome patients that were sequenced included more than 5 with active disease and under ten in remission. Intravenous immunoglobulin alone or corticosteroids were being given to patients with Susac syndrome at blood draw, unless they were therapy-naive.

V dropped 2 bases and J dropped 5; count of bases not matched to a gene: 22. Germline V lookup: CDR1 DFQATT, CDR2 SNEGSKA (reference sequence). There are 20 residues in the CDR3. With random hexamers, roughly 0.5 to 1 ug RNA was reverse transcribed. One entry per CDR3 protein, called by TCRdb with MiXCR from the immunoSEQ multiplex PCR reads. The sample lists roughly 190,000 distinct CDR3 sequences, around 90% occurring once. V gene TRBV20-1 combines with J gene TRBJ2-5; 11 positions agree with TRBD1. The TCR was taken from a human donor with Susac syndrome. The sequencing sample was made of CD4+ T cells from PBMCs. The CDR3 nucleotides are TGCAGTGCTAGACTCCACCGGGACAGGGGGACTAGCCAGGTTTACGAGACCCAGTACTTC. It yields the protein CSARLHRDRGTSQVYETQYF.